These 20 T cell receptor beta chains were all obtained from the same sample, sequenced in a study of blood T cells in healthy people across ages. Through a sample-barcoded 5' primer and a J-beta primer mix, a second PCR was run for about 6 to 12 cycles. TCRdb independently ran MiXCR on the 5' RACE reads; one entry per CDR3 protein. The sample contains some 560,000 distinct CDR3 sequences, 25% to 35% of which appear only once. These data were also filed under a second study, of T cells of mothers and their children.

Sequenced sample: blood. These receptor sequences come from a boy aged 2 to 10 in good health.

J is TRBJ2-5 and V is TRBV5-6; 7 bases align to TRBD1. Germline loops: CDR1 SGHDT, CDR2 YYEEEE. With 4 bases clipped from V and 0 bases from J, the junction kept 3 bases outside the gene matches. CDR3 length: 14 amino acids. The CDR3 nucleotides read TGTGCCAGCAGCCGGGGACAGAACCAAGAGACCCAGTACTTC. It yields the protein CASSRGQNQETQYF.

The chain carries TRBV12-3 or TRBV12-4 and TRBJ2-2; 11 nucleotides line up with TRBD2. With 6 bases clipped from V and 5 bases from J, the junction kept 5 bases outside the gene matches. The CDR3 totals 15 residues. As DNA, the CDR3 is TGTGCCAGCAGGTCTAGCGGGAGGCGGACCGGGGAGCTGTTTTTT. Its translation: CASRSSGRRTGELFF.

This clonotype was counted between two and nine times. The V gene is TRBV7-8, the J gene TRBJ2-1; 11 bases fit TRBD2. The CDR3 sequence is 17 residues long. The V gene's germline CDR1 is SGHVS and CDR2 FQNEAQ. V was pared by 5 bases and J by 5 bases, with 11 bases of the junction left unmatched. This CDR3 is CASSRLPRLAGHNEQFF. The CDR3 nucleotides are TGTGCCAGCAGCCGACTTCCCCGACTAGCGGGACACAATGAGCAGTTCTTC. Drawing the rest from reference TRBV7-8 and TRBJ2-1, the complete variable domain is GAGVSQSPRYKVAKRGQDVALRCDPISGHVSLFWYQQALGQGPEFLTYFQNEAQLDKSGLPSDRFFAERPEGSVSTLKIQRTQQEDSAVYLCASSRLPRLAGHNEQFFGPGTRLTVL.

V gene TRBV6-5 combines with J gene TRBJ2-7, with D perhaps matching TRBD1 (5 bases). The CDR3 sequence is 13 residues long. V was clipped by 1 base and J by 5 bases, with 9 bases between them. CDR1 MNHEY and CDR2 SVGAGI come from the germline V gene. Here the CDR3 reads CASSYYAGNEQYF. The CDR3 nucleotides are TGTGCCAGCAGTTACTACGCAGGGAACGAGCAGTACTTC.

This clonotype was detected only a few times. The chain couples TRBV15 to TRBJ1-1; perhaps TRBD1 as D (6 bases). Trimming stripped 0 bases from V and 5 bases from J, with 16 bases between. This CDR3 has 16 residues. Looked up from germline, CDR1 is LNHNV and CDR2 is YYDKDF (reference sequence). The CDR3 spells CATSREVTGSSTEAFF. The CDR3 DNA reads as TGTGCCACCAGCAGAGAAGTAACAGGGTCTTCTACTGAAGCTTTCTTT.

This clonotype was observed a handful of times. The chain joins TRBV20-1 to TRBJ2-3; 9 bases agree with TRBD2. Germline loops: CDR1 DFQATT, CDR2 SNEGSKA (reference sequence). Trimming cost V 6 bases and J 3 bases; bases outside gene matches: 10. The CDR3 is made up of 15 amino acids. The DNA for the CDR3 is TGCAGTGCCAGGGGGTCTAGCGGGAAAACAGATACGCAGTATTTT. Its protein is CSARGSSGKTDTQYF.

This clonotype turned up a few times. CDR3 in DNA: TGTGCCAGCAGCTTCCCCAGCGGGGGCGCTGGGGACGGGGAGCTGTTTTTT. As protein: CASSFPSGGAGDGELFF. V and J are TRBV5-5 and TRBJ2-2, with TRBD2 identical over 8 bases. Germline V gene sequence: CDR1 SGHKS, CDR2 YYEKEE (reference sequence). With 2 bases clipped from V and 7 bases from J, the junction kept 13 bases outside the gene matches. CDR3 size: 17 residues. The whole variable domain, filled in from reference TRBV5-5 and TRBJ2-2, reads DAGVTQSPTHLIKTRGQQVTLRCSPISGHKSVSWYQQVLGQGPQFIFQYYEKEERGRGNFPDRFSARQFPNYSSELNVNALLLGDSALYLCASSFPSGGAGDGELFFGEGSRLTVL.

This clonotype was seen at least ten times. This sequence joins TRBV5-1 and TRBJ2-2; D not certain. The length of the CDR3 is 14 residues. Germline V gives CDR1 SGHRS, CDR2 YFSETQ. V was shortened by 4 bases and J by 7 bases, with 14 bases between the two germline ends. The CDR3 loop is CASSPSGVFGELFF. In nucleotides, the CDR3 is TGCGCCAGCAGCCCGTCTGGGGTTTTCGGGGAGCTGTTTTTT. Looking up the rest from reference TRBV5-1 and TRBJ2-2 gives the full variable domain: KAGVTQTPRYLIKTRGQQVTLSCSPISGHRSVSWYQQTPGQGLQFLFEYFSETQRNKGNFPGRFSGRQFSNSRSEMNVSTLELGDSALYLCASSPSGVFGELFFGEGSRLTVL.

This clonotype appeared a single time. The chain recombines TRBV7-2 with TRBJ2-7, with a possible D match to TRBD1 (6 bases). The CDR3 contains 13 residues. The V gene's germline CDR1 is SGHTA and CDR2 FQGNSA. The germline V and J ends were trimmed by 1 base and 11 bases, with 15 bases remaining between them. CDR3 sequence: CASSLGGHGVEYF. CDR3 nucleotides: TGTGCCAGCAGCTTAGGGGGGCACGGGGTCGAGTACTTC.

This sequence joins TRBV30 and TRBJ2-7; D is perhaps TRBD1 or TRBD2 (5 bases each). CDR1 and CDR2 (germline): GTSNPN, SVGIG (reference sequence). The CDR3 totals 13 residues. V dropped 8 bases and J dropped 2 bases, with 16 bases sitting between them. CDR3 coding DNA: TGTGCCCAAACCAGGGAGAACGCCTACGAGCAGTACTTC. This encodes CAQTRENAYEQYF.

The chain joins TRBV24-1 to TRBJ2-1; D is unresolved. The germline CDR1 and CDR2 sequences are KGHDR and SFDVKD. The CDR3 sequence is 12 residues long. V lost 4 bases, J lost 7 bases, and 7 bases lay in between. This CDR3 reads CATSDPGNEQFF. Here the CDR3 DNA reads TGTGCCACCAGTGACCCTGGAAATGAGCAGTTCTTC.

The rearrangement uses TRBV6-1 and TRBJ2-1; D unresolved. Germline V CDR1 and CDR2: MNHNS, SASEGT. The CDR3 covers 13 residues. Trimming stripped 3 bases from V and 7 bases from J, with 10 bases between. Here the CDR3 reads CASSDGSSNEQFF. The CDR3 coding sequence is TGTGCCAGCAGTGACGGGTCGTCAAATGAGCAGTTCTTC.

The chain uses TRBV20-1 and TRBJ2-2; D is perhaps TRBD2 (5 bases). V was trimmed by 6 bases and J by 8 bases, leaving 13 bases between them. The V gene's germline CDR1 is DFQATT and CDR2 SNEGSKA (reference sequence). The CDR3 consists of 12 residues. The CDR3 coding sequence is TGCAGTGCCAACCAAGCGGAGGGGGAGCTGTTTTTT. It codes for CSANQAEGELFF.

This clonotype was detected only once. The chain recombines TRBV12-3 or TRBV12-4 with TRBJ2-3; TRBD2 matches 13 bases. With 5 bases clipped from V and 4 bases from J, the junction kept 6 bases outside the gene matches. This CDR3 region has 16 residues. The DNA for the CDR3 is TGTGCCAGCAGTGCGGGACTAGCGGGGAAGGCAGATACGCAGTATTTT. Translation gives CASSAGLAGKADTQYF.

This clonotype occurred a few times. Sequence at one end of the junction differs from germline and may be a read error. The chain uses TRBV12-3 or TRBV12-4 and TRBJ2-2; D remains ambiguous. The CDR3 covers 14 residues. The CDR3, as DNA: TGCGCCAGCAGCTTCGGGCCGAACACCGGGGAGCTGTTTTTT. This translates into CASSFGPNTGELFF.

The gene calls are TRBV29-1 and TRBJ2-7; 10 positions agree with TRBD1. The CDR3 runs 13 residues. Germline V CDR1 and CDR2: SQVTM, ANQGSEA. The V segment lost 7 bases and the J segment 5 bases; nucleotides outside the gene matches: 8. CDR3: CSARDRGSHEQYF. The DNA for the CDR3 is TGCAGCGCCAGGGACAGGGGATCTCACGAGCAGTACTTC.

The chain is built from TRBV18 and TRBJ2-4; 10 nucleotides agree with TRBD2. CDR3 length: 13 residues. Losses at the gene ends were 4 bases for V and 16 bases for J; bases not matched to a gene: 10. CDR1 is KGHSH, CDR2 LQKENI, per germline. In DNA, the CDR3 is TGTGCCAGCTCACTAACCAGCGGGGGGGCCTCTTACTTC. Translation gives CASSLTSGGASYF. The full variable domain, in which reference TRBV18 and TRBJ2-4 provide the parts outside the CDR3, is NAGVMQNPRHLVRRRGQEARLRCSPMKGHSHVYWYRQLPEEGLKFMVYLQKENIIDESGMPKERFSAEFPKEGPSILRIQQVVRGDSAAYFCASSLTSGGASYFGAGTRLSVL.

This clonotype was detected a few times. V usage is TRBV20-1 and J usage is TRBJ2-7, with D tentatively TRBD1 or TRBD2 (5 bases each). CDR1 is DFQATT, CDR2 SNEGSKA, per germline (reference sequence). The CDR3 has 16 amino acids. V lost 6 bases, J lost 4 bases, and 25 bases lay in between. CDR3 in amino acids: CSATPRLVGAQYEQYF. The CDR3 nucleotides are TGCAGTGCAACCCCCCGGTTGGTCGGGGCCCAGTACGAGCAGTACTTC.

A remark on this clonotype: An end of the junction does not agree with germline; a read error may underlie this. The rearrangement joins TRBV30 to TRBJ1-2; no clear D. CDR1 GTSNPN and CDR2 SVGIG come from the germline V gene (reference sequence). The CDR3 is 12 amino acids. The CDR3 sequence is CAWMKINYGYAF. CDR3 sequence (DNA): TGTGCCTGGATGAAGATTAACTATGGCTACGCCTTC.

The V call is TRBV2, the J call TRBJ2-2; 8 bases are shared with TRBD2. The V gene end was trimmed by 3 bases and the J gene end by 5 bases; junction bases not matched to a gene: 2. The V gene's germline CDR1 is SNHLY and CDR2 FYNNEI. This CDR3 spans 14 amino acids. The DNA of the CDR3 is TGTGCCAGCAGTGATCGGGGGGGTACCGGGGAGCTGTTTTTT. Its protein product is CASSDRGGTGELFF.